This record covers a single T cell receptor (beta chain). Other DNA sequences in the sample encode the same CDR3. These data come from a study of control samples from healthy donors and cancer patients. Clones were read by immunoSEQ multiplex PCR, and TCRdb kept only the in-frame ones, dropping some. This repertoire shows under 200,000 clones, around 91% found once; its top ten account for about 1.6%. Germline CDR1 reads LGHDT; CDR2 reads YNNKEL (reference sequence). Between the trimmed V and J ends, which lost 1 base and 2 bases, there was a span of 5 bases. The CDR3 runs to 13 residues. The V call is TRBV3-1 (or the pseudogene TRBV3-2), the J call TRBJ1-1; D is unresolved. Source material: blood. The source of this sequence is a woman between 25 and 40 years old in good health. CDR3 nucleotide sequence: TGTGCCAGCAGCCAAGGGGGAAACACTGAAGCTTTCTTT. It translates to CASSQGGNTEAFF.